This T cell receptor (beta chain) was profiled in a study of shared clonotypes between healthy human individuals. Study-wide context: CD8 memory received one plate per donor, CD8 naive two, CD4 memory three and CD4 naive three.

In the authors' workflow: Filtering of immunoSEQ junctional sequences could not match full-length read filtering. Sequenced by immunoSEQ multiplex PCR; TCRdb stores in-frame clones only, minus some. Clonal size and the V and J genes are those of that table, whereas D and trimming came from the DNA. The top ten hold 0.1% to 0.15% of the sample, which has around 2,000,000 clones, 85% to 95% seen once. Study results and caveats: Memory subsets had estimated richness that was generally smaller than that of naive subsets.

There are 14 residues in the CDR3. V shed 2 bases, J shed 4 bases, and the junction held 3 bases outside the gene matches. Germline V CDR1 and CDR2: SGHRS, YFSETQ. Naive CD45RA+ and memory CD45RA-negative subsets were split from CD4+ cells. A note on this clone: Its cognate antigen is unknown.

The V call is TRBV5-1, the J call TRBJ2-3; 8 bases map to TRBD1. Specimen: naive CD4+ T cells sorted from blood. Subset meaning: CD45RA+ positively selected. This receptor was taken from a man between 18 and 35 years old in good health. In DNA form, the CDR3 reads TGCGCCAGCAGCTTCGGACAGGGCCCAGATACGCAGTATTTT. It yields the protein CASSFGQGPDTQYF.